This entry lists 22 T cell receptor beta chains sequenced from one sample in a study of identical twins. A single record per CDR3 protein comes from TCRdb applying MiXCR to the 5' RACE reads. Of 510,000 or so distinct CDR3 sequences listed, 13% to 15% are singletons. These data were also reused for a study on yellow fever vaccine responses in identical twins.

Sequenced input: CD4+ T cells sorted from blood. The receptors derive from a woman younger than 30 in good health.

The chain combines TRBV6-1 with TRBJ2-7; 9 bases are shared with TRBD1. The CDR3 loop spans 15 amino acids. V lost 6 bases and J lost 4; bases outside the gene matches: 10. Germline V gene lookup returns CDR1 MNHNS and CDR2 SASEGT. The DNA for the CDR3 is TGTGCCAGCAGGGGGACAGGGTGGAGGCTATACGAGCAGTACGTC. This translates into CASRGTGWRLYEQYV.

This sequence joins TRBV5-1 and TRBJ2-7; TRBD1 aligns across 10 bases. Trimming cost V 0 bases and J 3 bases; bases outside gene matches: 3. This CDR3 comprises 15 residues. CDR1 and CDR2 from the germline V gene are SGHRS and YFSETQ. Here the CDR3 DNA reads TGCGCCAGCAGCTTGGGGACAGGGGGGTTCTACGAGCAGTACGTC. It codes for CASSLGTGGFYEQYV.

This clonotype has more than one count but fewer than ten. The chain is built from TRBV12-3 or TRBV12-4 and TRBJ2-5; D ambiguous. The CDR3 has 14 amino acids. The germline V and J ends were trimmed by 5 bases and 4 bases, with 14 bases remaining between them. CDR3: CASSILRSAETQYF. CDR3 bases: TGTGCCAGCAGTATACTACGGAGCGCAGAGACCCAGTACTTC.

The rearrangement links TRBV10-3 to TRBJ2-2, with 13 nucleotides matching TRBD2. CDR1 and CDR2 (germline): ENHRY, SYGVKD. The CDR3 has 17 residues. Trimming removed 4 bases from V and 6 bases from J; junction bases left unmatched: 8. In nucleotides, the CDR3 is TGTGCCATCAGTGCTCGGACTAGCGGGAGTGAGTCCGGGGAGCTGTTTTTT. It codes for CAISARTSGSESGELFF.

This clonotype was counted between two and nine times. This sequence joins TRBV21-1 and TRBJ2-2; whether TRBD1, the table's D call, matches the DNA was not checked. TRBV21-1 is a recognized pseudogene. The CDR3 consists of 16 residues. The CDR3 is CATPPGRRERGGELFF. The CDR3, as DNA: TGTGCCACCCCCCCCGGGAGGCGGGAGAGGGGCGGGGAGCTGTTTTTT.

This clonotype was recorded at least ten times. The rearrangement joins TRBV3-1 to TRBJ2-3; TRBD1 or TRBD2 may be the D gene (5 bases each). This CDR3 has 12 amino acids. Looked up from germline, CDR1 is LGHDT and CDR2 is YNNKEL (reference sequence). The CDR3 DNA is TGTGCGACCGGGACCCCGTACGTTACGCAGTATTTT. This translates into CATGTPYVTQYF.

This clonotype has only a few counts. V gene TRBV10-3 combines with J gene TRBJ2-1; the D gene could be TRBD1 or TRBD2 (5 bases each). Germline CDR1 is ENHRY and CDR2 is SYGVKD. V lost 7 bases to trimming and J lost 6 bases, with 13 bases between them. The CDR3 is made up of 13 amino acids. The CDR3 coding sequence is TGTGCCATCACTTCCCGGGGCATCAATGAGCAGTTCTTC. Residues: CAITSRGINEQFF.

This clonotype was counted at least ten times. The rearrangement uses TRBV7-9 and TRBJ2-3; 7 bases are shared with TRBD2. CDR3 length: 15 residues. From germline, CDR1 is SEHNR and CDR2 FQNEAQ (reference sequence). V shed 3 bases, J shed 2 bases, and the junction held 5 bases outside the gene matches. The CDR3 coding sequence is TGTGCCAGCAGCTTCGGTGCGGGGGACACAGATACGCAGTATTTT. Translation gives CASSFGAGDTDTQYF.

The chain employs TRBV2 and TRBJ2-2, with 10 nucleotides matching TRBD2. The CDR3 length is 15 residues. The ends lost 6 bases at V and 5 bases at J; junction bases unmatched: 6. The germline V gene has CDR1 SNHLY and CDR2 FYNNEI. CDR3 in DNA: TGTGCCAGCAGGGCCGGGACTAGCGTAACCGGGGAGCTGTTTTTT. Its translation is CASRAGTSVTGELFF. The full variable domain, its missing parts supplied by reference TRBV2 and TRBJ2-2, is EPEVTQTPSHQVTQMGQEVILRCVPISNHLYFYWYRQILGQKVEFLVSFYNNEISEKSEIFDDQFSVERPDGSNFTLKIRSTKLEDSAMYFCASRAGTSVTGELFFGEGSRLTVL.

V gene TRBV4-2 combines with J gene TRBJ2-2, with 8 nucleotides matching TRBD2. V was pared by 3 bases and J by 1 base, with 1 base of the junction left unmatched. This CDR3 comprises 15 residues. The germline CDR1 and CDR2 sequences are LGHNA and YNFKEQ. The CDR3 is CASSHAGGNTGELFF. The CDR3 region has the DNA TGTGCCAGCAGCCATGCGGGGGGGAACACCGGGGAGCTGTTTTTT.

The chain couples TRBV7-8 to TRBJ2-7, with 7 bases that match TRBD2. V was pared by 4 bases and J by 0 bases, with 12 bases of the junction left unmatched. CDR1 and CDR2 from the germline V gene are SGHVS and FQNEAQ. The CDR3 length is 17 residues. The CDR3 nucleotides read TGTGCCAGCAGCTCCAGGGTGGTAGCGGGCACCTCCTACGAGCAGTACTTC. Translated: CASSSRVVAGTSYEQYF. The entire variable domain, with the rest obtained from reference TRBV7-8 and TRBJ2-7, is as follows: GAGVSQSPRYKVAKRGQDVALRCDPISGHVSLFWYQQALGQGPEFLTYFQNEAQLDKSGLPSDRFFAERPEGSVSTLKIQRTQQEDSAVYLCASSSRVVAGTSYEQYFGPGTRLTVT.

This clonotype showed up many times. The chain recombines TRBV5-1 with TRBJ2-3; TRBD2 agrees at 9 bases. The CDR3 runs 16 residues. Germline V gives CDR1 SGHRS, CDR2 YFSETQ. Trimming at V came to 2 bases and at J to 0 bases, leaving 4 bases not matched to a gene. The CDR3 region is CASSFLAGTSTDTQYF. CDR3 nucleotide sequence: TGCGCCAGCAGCTTTCTAGCGGGGACTAGCACAGATACGCAGTATTTT.

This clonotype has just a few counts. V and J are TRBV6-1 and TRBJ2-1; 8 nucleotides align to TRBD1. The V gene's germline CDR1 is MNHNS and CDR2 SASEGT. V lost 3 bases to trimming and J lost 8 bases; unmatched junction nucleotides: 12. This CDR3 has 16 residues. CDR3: CASSDPGVRGLYEQFF. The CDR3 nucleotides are TGTGCCAGCAGTGACCCCGGTGTCAGGGGGCTTTATGAGCAGTTCTTC.

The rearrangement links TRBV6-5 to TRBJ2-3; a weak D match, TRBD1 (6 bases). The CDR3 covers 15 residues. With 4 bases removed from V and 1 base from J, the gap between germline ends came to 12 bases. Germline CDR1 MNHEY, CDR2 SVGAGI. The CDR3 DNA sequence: TGTGCCAGCAGTTGGGGTTGGACAGGCACAGATACGCAGTATTTT. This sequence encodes CASSWGWTGTDTQYF.

The CDR3 spells CASRSRLAGEDEQFF. The CDR3 DNA follows: TGTGCCAGCAGGTCTCGACTAGCGGGAGAGGATGAGCAGTTCTTC. The chain carries TRBV12-3 or TRBV12-4 and TRBJ2-1; 12 nucleotides match TRBD2. J gave up 8 bases and V 6 bases, and 8 bases lay outside the gene matches. CDR3 length: 15 residues.

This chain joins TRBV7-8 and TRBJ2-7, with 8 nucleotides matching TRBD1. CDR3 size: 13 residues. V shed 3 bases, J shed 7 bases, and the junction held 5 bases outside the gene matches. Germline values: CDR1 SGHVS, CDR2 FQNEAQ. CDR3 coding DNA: TGTGCCAGCAGCTTCAGGGGGCCGGGGGAGCAGTACGTC. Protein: CASSFRGPGEQYV.

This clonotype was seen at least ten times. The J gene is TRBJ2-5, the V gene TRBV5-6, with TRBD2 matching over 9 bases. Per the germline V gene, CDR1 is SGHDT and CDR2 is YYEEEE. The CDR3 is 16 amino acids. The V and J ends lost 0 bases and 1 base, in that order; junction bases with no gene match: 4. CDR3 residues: CASSLGWTSVQETQYF. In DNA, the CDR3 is TGTGCCAGCAGCTTGGGATGGACTAGCGTCCAAGAGACCCAGTACTTC. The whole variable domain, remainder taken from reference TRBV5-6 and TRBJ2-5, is DAGVTQSPTHLIKTRGQQVTLRCSPKSGHDTVSWYQQALGQGPQFIFQYYEEEERQRGNFPDRFSGHQFPNYSSELNVNALLLGDSALYLCASSLGWTSVQETQYFGPGTRLLVL.

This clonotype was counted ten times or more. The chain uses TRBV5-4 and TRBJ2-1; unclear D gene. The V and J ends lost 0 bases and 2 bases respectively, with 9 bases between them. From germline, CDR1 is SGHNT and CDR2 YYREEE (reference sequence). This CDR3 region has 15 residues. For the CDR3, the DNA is TGTGCCAGCAGCTTGGATCTGGGAACCTACAATGAGCAGTTCTTC. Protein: CASSLDLGTYNEQFF.

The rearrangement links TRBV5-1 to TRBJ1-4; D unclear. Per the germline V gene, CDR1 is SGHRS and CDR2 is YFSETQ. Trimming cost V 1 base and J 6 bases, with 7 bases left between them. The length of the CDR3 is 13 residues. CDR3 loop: CASSLLADEKLFF. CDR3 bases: TGCGCCAGCAGCTTGTTAGCGGATGAAAAACTGTTTTTT.

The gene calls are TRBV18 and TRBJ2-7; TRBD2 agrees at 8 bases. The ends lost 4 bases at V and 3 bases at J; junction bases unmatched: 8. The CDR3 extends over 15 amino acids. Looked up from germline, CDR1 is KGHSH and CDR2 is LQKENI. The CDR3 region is CASSRTASGLYEQYF. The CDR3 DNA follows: TGTGCCAGCTCACGGACGGCTAGCGGGCTCTACGAGCAGTACTTC.

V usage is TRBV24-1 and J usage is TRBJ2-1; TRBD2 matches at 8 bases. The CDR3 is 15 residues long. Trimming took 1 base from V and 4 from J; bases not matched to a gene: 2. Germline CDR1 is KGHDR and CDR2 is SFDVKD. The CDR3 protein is CATSDFQRGYNEQFF. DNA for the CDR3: TGTGCCACCAGTGATTTTCAGCGGGGGTACAATGAGCAGTTCTTC.

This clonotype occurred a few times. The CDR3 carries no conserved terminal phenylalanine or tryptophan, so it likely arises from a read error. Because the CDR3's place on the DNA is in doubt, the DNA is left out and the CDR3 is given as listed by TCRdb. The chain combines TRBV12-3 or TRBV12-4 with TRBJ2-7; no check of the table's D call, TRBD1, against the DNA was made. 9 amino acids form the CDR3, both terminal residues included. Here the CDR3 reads CASKGSVSL.